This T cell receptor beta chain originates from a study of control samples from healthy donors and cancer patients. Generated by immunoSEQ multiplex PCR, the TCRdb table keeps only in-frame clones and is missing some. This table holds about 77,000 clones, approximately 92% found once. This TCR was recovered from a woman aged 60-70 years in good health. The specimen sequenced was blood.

Here the CDR3 DNA reads TGTGCCAGTAGTCTTAATAGCGGGAGGGACGAGCAGTACTTC. Translated, it gives CASSLNSGRDEQYF. This chain links TRBV19 with TRBJ2-7; 11 nucleotides match TRBD2. V was pared by 5 bases and J by 5 bases, with 5 bases of the junction left unmatched. The CDR3 has 14 residues. Germline CDR1 LNHDA, CDR2 SQIVND (reference sequence).